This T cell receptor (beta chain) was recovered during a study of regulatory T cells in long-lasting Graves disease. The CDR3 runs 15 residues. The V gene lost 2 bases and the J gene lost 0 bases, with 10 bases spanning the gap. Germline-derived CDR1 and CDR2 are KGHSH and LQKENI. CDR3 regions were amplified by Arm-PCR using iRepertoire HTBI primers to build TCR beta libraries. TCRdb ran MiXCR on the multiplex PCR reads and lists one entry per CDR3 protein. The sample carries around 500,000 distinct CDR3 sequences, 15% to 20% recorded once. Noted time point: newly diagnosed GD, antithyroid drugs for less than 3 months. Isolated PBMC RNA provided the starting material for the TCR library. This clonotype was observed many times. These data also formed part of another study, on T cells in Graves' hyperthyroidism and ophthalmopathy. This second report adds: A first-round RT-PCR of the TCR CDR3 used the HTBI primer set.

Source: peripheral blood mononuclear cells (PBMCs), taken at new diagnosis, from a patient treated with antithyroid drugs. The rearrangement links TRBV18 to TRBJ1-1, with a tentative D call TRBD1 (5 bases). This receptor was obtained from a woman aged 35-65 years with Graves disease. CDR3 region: CASSPSETVNTEAFF. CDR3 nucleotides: TGTGCCAGCTCACCATCCGAGACAGTGAACACTGAAGCTTTCTTT. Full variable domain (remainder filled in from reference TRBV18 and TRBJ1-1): NAGVMQNPRHLVRRRGQEARLRCSPMKGHSHVYWYRQLPEEGLKFMVYLQKENIIDESGMPKERFSAEFPKEGPSILRIQQVVRGDSAAYFCASSPSETVNTEAFFGQGTRLTVV.